What follows describes a single T cell receptor beta chain. The specificity of this receptor is unknown. The record has no base qualities; no much larger clone is one base away. The record originates from a study of blood T cell repertoires in COVID-19 (dated by TCRdb to about 2020). A note on the overall study: Collaborator samples came from the United States, Italy and Spain and covered acute and convalescent phases of COVID-19. Where HLA class I and class II types were available, the types were taken from metadata supplied by the sample provider, not from assay-based typing. The dataset comprised deeply sampled blood TCRbeta repertoires from subjects exposed to, actively infected with, or recovered from COVID-19. The repertoires were made available in a free public database intended to serve as a resource for research on the immune response to SARS-CoV-2. The prospective study material was composed of cDNA or gDNA derived from T cells, B-cell-depleted T cells, or PBMCs. Samples were obtained from the ongoing ImmuneRACE study (first 160 participants) and from 1,000 to 1,500 subjects provided by 6 global collaborators. Nearly every sample came with metadata listing a de-identified subject ID, COVID-19 status, age in years and sex. The paper as a whole reports these results and caveats: How much clinical and demographic metadata was included differed by source and by participant, and the metadata was provided uncurated.

TCRbeta CDR3 regions were amplified from genomic DNA using the immunoSEQ Assay, a bias-controlled multiplex PCR. The paper's data handling went like this. The number of nucleated cells in each sample was estimated by amplification of reference gene primers within the assay. Sequence reads were collapsed and filtered to measure the absolute abundance of every unique TCRbeta CDR3 rearrangement. For each sample, productive Simpson clonality was calculated as the square root of Simpson's diversity index across productive rearrangements. TCRdb stores this immuneACCESS table with in-frame sequences only. Part of the clones is absent; in the studies checked, under half of the shortfall reflects unresolved V genes, and no reason is known for the rest. That table furnishes V, J and clone size, whereas the DNA furnished D and trimming. In all, the sample holds fewer than 600,000 clones, and approximately 89% of those were seen once. Together, the top ten hold roughly 0.84% of the sample.

One collaborating source in Seattle enrolled patients while the patients were actively infected and followed the patients over time throughout the course of disease. Collaborating institutions collected whole blood in K2EDTA tubes following their own protocols. For TCRbeta analysis, collaborator samples were shipped as frozen whole blood, as isolated PBMCs, or as DNA extracted from either sample type. Sequenced: peripheral blood. The source is a man aged 18 to 35 with COVID-19, enrolled during active disease.

The CDR3 corresponds to CASRAKHGTDTQYF. The DNA sequence is given as TGTGCCAGTAGGGCAAAACATGGCACAGATACGCAGTATTTT. The chain couples TRBV19 to TRBJ2-3, with the D gene not clear enough to name. CDR1 LNHDA and CDR2 SQIVND are derived from the germline V gene (reference sequence). The CDR3, cysteine through phenylalanine, is 14 amino acids long. Solely the CDR3 DNA is kept, with 42 bases framed from the first base. Trimming at the junction amounts to 6 bases on V and 1 base on J, and the germline ends lie 11 bases apart.